The present entry profiles one TCR beta chain with its context. How the authors handled the data: How many nucleated cells were present was estimated from reference gene primer amplification. Sequencing was performed with immunoSEQ multiplex PCR; in TCRdb, only in-frame clones are kept and a portion is missing. The V and J calls and the clone size are those of that table, but D and trimming were determined from the DNA. The data show about 330,000 clones, about 89% seen once. The data originate from a study of blood T cell repertoires in COVID-19. Overall study context: Sources were T cells, B-cell-depleted T cells, or PBMCs; the material itself was cDNA or gDNA.

This CDR3 has 14 residues. Per the germline V gene, CDR1 is SEHNR and CDR2 is FQNEAQ (reference sequence). V was shortened by 5 bases and J by 2 bases, with 12 bases between the two germline ends. Those enrolled, adults aged roughly 18 to 90 years, came from fewer than 25 US areas. Membership in each cohort depended on participant-reported clinical history. V gene TRBV7-9 combines with J gene TRBJ2-5; tentatively, D is TRBD1 (5 bases). The clonotype comes from a woman in her thirties who had recovered from COVID-19. Sequenced material: PBMCs or T cells enriched from blood (not recorded which). CDR3 loop: CASSPYQGQETQYF. Here the CDR3 DNA reads TGTGCCAGCAGCCCCTACCAGGGACAAGAGACCCAGTACTTC.